In this sample, the clone carrying this TCR beta chain turned up many times. This sample is drawn from a study of T cells in Graves' hyperthyroidism and ophthalmopathy. The CDR3 has 17 amino acids. CDR1 and CDR2 (germline): SNHLY, FYNNEI. V lost 4 bases, J lost 5 bases, and 23 bases lay in between. Amplification of TCR beta CDR3 regions was performed using RNA transcripts as template. The TCR CDR3 was amplified in a first-round RT-PCR using the HTBI primer set. One entry per CDR3 protein results from TCRdb running MiXCR on the multiplex PCR reads. The sample contains 450,000 to 650,000 distinct CDR3 sequences, 15% to 20% of which appear only once. Diagnoses were established using clinical symptoms, serum thyroxine and TRAb, thyroid ultrasound and orbital computed tomography.

The receptor's source is a young woman with Graves' ophthalmopathy. The specimen sequenced was blood. J is TRBJ2-5 and V is TRBV2; perhaps TRBD2 as D (6 bases). The CDR3 sequence: CASSGPTGTPRRETQYF. The CDR3, as DNA: TGTGCCAGCAGTGGGCCTACCGGGACTCCGCGGAGGGAGACCCAGTACTTC.